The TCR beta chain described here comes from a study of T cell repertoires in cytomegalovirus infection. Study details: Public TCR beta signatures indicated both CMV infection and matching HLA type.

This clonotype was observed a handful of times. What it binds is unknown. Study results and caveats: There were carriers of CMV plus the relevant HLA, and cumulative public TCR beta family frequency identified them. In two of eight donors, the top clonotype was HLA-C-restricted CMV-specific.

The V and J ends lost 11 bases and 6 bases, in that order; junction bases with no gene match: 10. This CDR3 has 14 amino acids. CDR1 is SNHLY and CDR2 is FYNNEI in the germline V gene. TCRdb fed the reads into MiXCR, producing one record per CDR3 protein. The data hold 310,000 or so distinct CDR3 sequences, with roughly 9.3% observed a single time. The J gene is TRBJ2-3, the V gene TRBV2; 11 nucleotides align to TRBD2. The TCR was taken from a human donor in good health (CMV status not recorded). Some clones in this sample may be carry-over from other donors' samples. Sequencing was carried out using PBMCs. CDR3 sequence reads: CAGVSGTSGDTQYF. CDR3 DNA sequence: TGTGCCGGCGTCTCCGGGACTAGCGGCGATACGCAGTATTTT.